The rows below give T cell receptor beta chains drawn from one sample of a study of T cells in Graves' hyperthyroidism and ophthalmopathy. TCRdb itself ran the multiplex PCR reads through MiXCR, one entry per CDR3 protein. The table records under 400,000 distinct CDR3 sequences, roughly 20% of them present only once. Sequenced input: blood. All receptors come from a woman aged 45-60 years with Graves' hyperthyroidism. Each CDR3 is given with its conserved first and last residue. Fields, in order: J gene, D gene, CDR3 length, clone size, V gene, CDR3 protein, CDR3 DNA. D genes are given only for firm matches. The size entry is marked missing in some rows and otherwise reads once, few, many or a size class.

>TRBJ2-1|TRBD1|16|NA|TRBV6-1
CASSPWAGGFSGEQFF
TGTGCCAGCAGTCCTTGGGCAGGGGGCTTTTCCGGTGAGCAGTTCTTC
>TRBJ2-1|NA|15|NA|TRBV19
CASRRGEGMSNEQFF
TGTGCCAGTAGACGAGGAGAGGGAATGTCCAATGAGCAGTTCTTC
>TRBJ2-1|TRBD1|15|NA|TRBV27
CASSSLDRGVYEQFF
TGTGCCAGCAGCTCGTTGGACAGGGGAGTCTATGAGCAGTTCTTC
>TRBJ2-3|NA|16|many|TRBV11-2
CASSPSLPGSTDTQYF
TGTGCCAGCAGCCCCTCCCTTCCGGGGAGCACAGATACGCAGTATTTT
>TRBJ2-7|TRBD1|13|few|TRBV7-3
CASSFGQGGEQYF
TGTGCCAGCAGCTTTGGACAGGGTGGCGAGCAGTACTTC
>TRBJ2-1|NA|14|many|TRBV12-3/TRBV12-4
CASSWGSVYNEQFF
TGTGCCAGCAGCTGGGGGTCTGTCTACAATGAGCAGTTCTTC
>TRBJ2-2|TRBD2|18|few|TRBV7-6
CASSLVAGGTRITGELFF
TGTGCCAGCAGCTTAGTCGCGGGGGGAACCCGCATCACCGGGGAGCTGTTTTTT
>TRBJ1-1|NA|15|few|TRBV4-1
CASSQDHQENTEAFF
TGCGCCAGCAGCCAAGATCATCAGGAGAACACTGAAGCTTTCTTT
>TRBJ1-5|NA|13|few|TRBV5-1
CASRDRPNQPQHF
TGCGCCAGCAGAGACAGGCCCAATCAGCCCCAGCATTTT
>TRBJ1-1|NA|15|few|TRBV4-1
CASSQDRQGGTEAFF
TGCGCCAGCAGCCAAGATCGGCAGGGAGGGACTGAAGCTTTCTTT
>TRBJ1-2|NA|15|many|TRBV12-3/TRBV12-4
CASSSHDSRGYGYTF
TGTGCCAGCAGTTCACATGATTCTAGGGGCTATGGCTACACCTTC
>TRBJ2-5|NA|14|few|TRBV5-1
CASSLEAIEETQYF
TGCGCCAGCAGCTTGGAGGCTATCGAAGAGACCCAGTACTTC
>TRBJ2-1|TRBD2|17|NA|TRBV19
CASSTRTSGRDYNEQFF
TGTGCCAGTAGTACGCGGACTAGCGGGAGGGACTACAATGAGCAGTTCTTC
>TRBJ1-1|NA|13|NA|TRBV27
CASSLSWGTEAFF
TGTGCCAGCAGTTTATCGTGGGGGACTGAAGCTTTCTTT
>TRBJ1-1|NA|12|NA|TRBV6-1
CASRDDSTEAFF
TGTGCCAGCAGGGACGACAGCACTGAAGCTTTCTTT
>TRBJ2-5|NA|17|NA|TRBV28
CASSGSKFGHGPAVEYF
TGTGCCAGCAGTGGGTCGAAATTTGGCCATGGTCCCGCCGTGGAGTACTTC
>TRBJ1-2|NA|12|few|TRBV9
CASQSRGYGYTF
TGTGCCAGCCAATCACGCGGCTATGGCTACACCTTC
>TRBJ1-3|NA|16|few|TRBV11-2
CASSLAQTGSGNTIYF
TGTGCCAGCAGCTTAGCCCAGACAGGTTCTGGAAACACCATATATTTT
>TRBJ1-1|NA|12|many|TRBV5-1
CASSLMGVEAFF
TGCGCCAGCAGCCTGATGGGGGTCGAAGCTTTCTTT
>TRBJ1-1|NA|15|NA|TRBV4-1
CASSRGAGMNTEAFF
TGCGCCAGCAGCCGGGGAGCGGGGATGAACACTGAAGCTTTCTTT
>TRBJ2-1|NA|15|many|TRBV20-1
CSARTRSYSYNEQFF
TGCAGTGCTAGAACCCGGAGCTACTCCTACAATGAGCAGTTCTTC
>TRBJ1-2|NA|15|NA|TRBV30
CAWSVVTGTNYGYTF
TGTGCCTGGAGTGTAGTAACAGGAACCAACTATGGCTACACCTTC
>TRBJ1-5|NA|14|NA|TRBV5-1
CASSLGGQNQPQHF
TGCGCCAGCAGCTTGGGCGGTCAAAATCAGCCCCAGCATTTT
>TRBJ2-3|NA|14|many|TRBV6-1
CASSEWEGTDTQYF
TGTGCCAGCAGTGAATGGGAGGGCACAGATACGCAGTATTTT
>TRBJ1-1|NA|13|many|TRBV5-5
CASRYTVNTEAFF
TGTGCCAGCAGGTATACAGTTAACACTGAAGCTTTCTTT
>TRBJ1-1|NA|14|NA|TRBV5-4
CASSLESWNTEAFF
TGTGCCAGCAGCTTGGAGTCGTGGAACACTGAAGCTTTCTTT
>TRBJ1-1|TRBD1|14|NA|TRBV13
CASSQLTGATEAFF
TGCGCCAGCAGCCAACTTACAGGGGCGACTGAAGCTTTCTTT
>TRBJ2-1|TRBD2|14|many|TRBV11-2
CASSLERGVNEQFF
TGTGCCAGCAGCTTAGAGCGGGGGGTTAATGAGCAGTTCTTC
>TRBJ2-7|NA|14|once|TRBV20-1
CSASGTLSSYEQYF
TGCAGTGCCTCCGGGACTCTGAGCTCCTACGAGCAGTACTTC
>TRBJ2-1|TRBD1|14|NA|TRBV11-2
CASSLTDRANEQFF
TGTGCCAGCAGCTTAACCGACAGGGCCAATGAGCAGTTCTTC
>TRBJ2-5|NA|19|many|TRBV11-2
CASSPTPRPGRAYQETQYF
TGTGCCAGCAGCCCTACGCCTAGGCCGGGACGGGCGTACCAAGAGACCCAGTACTTC
>TRBJ2-5|TRBD2|15|NA|TRBV11-2
CASSSPLAGRETQYF
TGTGCCAGCAGCTCCCCACTAGCGGGGCGGGAGACCCAGTACTTC
>TRBJ2-1|NA|11|NA|TRBV20-1
CSADYLGEQFF
TGCAGTGCTGACTATCTAGGTGAGCAGTTCTTC
>TRBJ2-3|TRBD1|15|NA|TRBV12-3/TRBV12-4
CASSATGGRSDTQYF
TGTGCCAGCAGCGCCACAGGGGGCCGCTCGGATACGCAGTATTTT
>TRBJ1-4|NA|15|NA|TRBV7-9
CASSSLLDTNEKLFF
TGTGCCAGCAGCTCTCTATTGGATACGAATGAAAAACTGTTTTTT
>TRBJ2-3|TRBD2|20|few|TRBV9
CASSVGGGSGAYLSTDTQYF
TGTGCCAGCAGCGTAGGGGGCGGTAGCGGGGCTTACTTGAGCACAGATACGCAGTATTTT
>TRBJ2-7|NA|17|NA|TRBV4-1
CASSQDFVSGGPGEQYF
TGCGCCAGCAGCCAAGACTTCGTTAGCGGAGGGCCCGGTGAGCAGTACTTC
>TRBJ2-1|NA|24|many|TRBV28
CASSPFDSFFLGVREIAGYNEQFF
TGTGCCAGCAGCCCCTTTGATAGTTTCTTTTTGGGGGTCAGGGAGATTGCTGGTTACAATGAGCAGTTCTTC
>TRBJ2-2|NA|15|few|TRBV24-1
CATSDLGGNTGELFF
TGTGCCACCAGTGATCTAGGGGGGAACACCGGGGAGCTGTTTTTT
>TRBJ2-2|NA|13|few|TRBV19
CASSVALTGELFF
TGTGCCAGTAGTGTCGCACTCACCGGGGAGCTGTTTTTT
>TRBJ2-3|TRBD1|15|few|TRBV28
CASMGQGVGGDTQYF
TGTGCCAGCATGGGACAGGGGGTTGGGGGTGATACGCAGTATTTT
>TRBJ2-7|NA|15|few|TRBV28
CASSHRGAGYYEQYF
TGTGCCAGCAGTCACCGAGGGGCTGGGTACTACGAGCAGTACTTC
>TRBJ1-6|TRBD1|17|NA|TRBV5-1
CASSPLGTGGATSPLHF
TGCGCCAGCAGCCCTTTAGGGACAGGGGGCGCGACTTCACCCCTCCACTTT
>TRBJ2-3|NA|12|NA|TRBV9
CASSVGVDTQYF
TGTGCCAGCAGCGTAGGGGTTGATACGCAGTATTTT
>TRBJ1-2|NA|14|many|TRBV18
CASSPSSDNYGYTF
TGTGCCAGCTCACCATCCTCGGATAACTATGGCTACACCTTC
>TRBJ2-7|TRBD2|15|many|TRBV28
CASSARLAGAHEQYF
TGTGCCAGCAGTGCGAGACTAGCGGGAGCTCACGAGCAGTACTTC
>TRBJ1-2|NA|16|NA|TRBV15
CATSSRRGLGADGYTF
TGTGCCACCAGCAGCCGACGAGGGCTAGGGGCGGATGGCTACACCTTC
>TRBJ2-4|NA|19|NA|TRBV5-1
CASSQPPQTPGGAKNIQYF
TGCGCCAGCAGCCAGCCCCCTCAAACCCCGGGCGGGGCCAAAAACATTCAGTACTTC
>TRBJ1-5|NA|16|many|TRBV7-8
CASSLEGSNSNQPQHF
TGTGCCAGCAGCTTAGAGGGCAGCAATAGCAATCAGCCCCAGCATTTT
>TRBJ2-1|TRBD2|13|many|TRBV5-1
CASSRGGYNEQFF
TGCGCCAGCAGCCGCGGGGGTTACAATGAGCAGTTCTTC
>TRBJ1-1|NA|13|many|TRBV3-1
CASSQGLNTEAFF
TGTGCCAGCAGCCAGGGGTTGAACACTGAAGCTTTCTTT
>TRBJ2-3|NA|13|many|TRBV2
CASSVGNTDTQYF
TGTGCCAGCAGTGTGGGGAACACAGATACGCAGTATTTT
>TRBJ1-1|NA|14|many|TRBV2
CASKYRTTNTEAFF
TGTGCCAGCAAGTACCGGACAACGAACACTGAAGCTTTCTTT